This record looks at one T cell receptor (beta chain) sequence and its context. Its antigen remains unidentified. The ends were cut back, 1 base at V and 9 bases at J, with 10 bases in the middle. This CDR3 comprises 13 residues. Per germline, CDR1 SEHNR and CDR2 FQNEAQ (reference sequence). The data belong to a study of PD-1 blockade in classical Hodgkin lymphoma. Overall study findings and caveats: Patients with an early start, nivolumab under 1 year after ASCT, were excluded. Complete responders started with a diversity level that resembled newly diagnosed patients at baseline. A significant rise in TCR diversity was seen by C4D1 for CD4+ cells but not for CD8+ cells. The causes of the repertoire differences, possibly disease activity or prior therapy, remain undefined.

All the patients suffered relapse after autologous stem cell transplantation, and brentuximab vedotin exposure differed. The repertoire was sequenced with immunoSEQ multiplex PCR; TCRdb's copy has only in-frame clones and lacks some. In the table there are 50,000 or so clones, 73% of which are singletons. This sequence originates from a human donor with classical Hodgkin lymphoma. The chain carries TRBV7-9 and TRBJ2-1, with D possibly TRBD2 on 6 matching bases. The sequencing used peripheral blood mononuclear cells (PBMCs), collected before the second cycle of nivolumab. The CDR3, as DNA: TGTGCCAGCAGCTTAGTTTCCGGGAGTGAGCAGTTCTTC. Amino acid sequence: CASSLVSGSEQFF.